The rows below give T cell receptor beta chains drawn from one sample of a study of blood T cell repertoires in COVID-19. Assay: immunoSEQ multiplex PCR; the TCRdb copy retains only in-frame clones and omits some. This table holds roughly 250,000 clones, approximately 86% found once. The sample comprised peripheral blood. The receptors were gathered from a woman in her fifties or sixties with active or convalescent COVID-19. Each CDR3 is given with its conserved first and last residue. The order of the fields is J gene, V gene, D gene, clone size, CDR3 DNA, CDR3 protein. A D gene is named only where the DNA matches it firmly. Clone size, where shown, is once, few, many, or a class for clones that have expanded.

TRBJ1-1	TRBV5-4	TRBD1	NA	TGTGCCAGCAGCCGGATAGACAGGGGAACTGAAGCTTTCTTT	CASSRIDRGTEAFF
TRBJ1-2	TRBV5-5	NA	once	TGTGCCAGCAGCTTGGTGGGGCTGACTAACTATGGCTACACCTTC	CASSLVGLTNYGYTF
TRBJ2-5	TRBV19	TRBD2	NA	TGTGCCAGTAGTTCTCCCGGGACTAGCGGGATCCAAGAGACCCAGTACTTC	CASSSPGTSGIQETQYF
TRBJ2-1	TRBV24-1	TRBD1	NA	TGTGCCACCAGTGATTATAGGACAGGGGCCTACAATGAGCAGTTCTTC	CATSDYRTGAYNEQFF
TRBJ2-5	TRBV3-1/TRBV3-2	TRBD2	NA	TGTGCCAGCAGCCACACTAGCGGGGAAGAGACCCAGTACTTC	CASSHTSGEETQYF
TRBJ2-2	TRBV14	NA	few	TGTGCCAGCAGCCTGCACTCGATTCACGGGGAGCTGTTTTTT	CASSLHSIHGELFF
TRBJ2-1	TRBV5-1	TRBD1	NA	TGCGCCAGCAGCTATGACAGGGCAAGCTCCTACAATGAGCAGTTCTTC	CASSYDRASSYNEQFF
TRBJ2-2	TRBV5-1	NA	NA	TGCGCCAGCAGCCCGGAGGGTGAGGAGCTGTTTTTT	CASSPEGEELFF
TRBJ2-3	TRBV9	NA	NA	TGTGCCAGCAGCCCCCGAGCGGGCGTCACAGATACGCAGTATTTT	CASSPRAGVTDTQYF
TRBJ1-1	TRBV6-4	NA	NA	TGTGCCAGCAGGGCTAACACTGAAGCTTTCTTT	CASRANTEAFF
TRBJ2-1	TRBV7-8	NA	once	TGTGCCAGCAGCTTACGGGATTACAATGAGCAGTTCTTC	CASSLRDYNEQFF
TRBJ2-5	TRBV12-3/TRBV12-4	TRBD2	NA	TGTGCCAGCAGCCTCCTAGCGGGGACCCAGTACTTC	CASSLLAGTQYF
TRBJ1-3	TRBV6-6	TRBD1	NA	TGTGCCAGCAGTCCGACAGGGAGGTCTGGAAACACCATATATTTT	CASSPTGRSGNTIYF
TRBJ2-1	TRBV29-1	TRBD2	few	TGCAGCGTTGATGGGGGGGTCTTGAATGAGCAGTTCTTC	CSVDGGVLNEQFF
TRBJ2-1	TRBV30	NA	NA	TGTGCCTCTTCTAGCGCAGGGAATGAGCAGTTCTTC	CASSSAGNEQFF
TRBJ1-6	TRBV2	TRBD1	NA	TGTGCCAGTGGGACAGGGGTTTCACCCCTCCACTTT	CASGTGVSPLHF
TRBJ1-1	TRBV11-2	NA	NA	TGTGCCAGCAGCTTCGGTCGGGACACTGAAGCTTTCTTT	CASSFGRDTEAFF
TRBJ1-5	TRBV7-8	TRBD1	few	TGTGCCAGCAGCTCAAGACAGGGTTGGCAGCCCCAGCATTTT	CASSSRQGWQPQHF
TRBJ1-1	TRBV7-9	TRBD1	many	TGTGCCAGCAGCTCATGGGGGACAGGGGCGTACACTGAAGCTTTCTTT	CASSSWGTGAYTEAFF
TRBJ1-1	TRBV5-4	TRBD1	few	TGTGCCAGCAGCTTGGATCCGAGACAGGGGGTCACTGAAGCTTTCTTT	CASSLDPRQGVTEAFF
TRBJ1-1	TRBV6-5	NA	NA	TGTGCCAGCAGTTTGAACTTCGAGAGGAACACTGAAGCTTTCTTT	CASSLNFERNTEAFF
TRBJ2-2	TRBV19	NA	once	TGTGCCAGTATTGAGGGGGTACAAGCGCACACCGGGGAGCTGTTTTTT	CASIEGVQAHTGELFF
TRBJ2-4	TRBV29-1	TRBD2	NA	TGCAGCGGACTAGCGGAAAACATTCAGTACTTC	CSGLAENIQYF
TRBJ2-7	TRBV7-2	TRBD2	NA	TGTGCCAGCAGTTCTCAGAGCGGGATAAAGAATTACGAGCAGTACTTC	CASSSQSGIKNYEQYF
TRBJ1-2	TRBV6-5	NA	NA	TGTGCCAGCAGCCCCGAGGGCTTTGGCTATGGCTACACCTTC	CASSPEGFGYGYTF
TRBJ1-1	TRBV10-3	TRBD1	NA	TGTGCCATCAGTGAGTCGACAGGGGACGTAACTGAAGCTTTCTTT	CAISESTGDVTEAFF
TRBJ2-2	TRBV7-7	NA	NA	TGTGCTAGCAGCTTGGACAGAGCGAACACCGGGGAGCTGTTTTTT	CASSLDRANTGELFF
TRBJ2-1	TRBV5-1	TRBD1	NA	TGCGCCAGCATAAGAGACAGGGACTACAATGAGCAGTTCTTC	CASIRDRDYNEQFF
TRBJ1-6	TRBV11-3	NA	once	TGTGCCAGCAGCTGGGCTCTTGATAATTCACCCCTCCACTTT	CASSWALDNSPLHF
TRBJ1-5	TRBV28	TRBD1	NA	TGTGCCAGCAGTGGACGGGACAGGGACTATAGCAATCAGCCCCAGCATTTT	CASSGRDRDYSNQPQHF
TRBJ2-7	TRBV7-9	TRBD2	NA	TGTGCCAGCAGCTCCTGGGGAGGGTCTTTTGAGCAGTACTTC	CASSSWGGSFEQYF